This T cell receptor beta chain emerged from a study of PD-1 blockade in classical Hodgkin lymphoma. Stated time point: newly diagnosed, previously untreated cHL patient sample. Starting with thawed PBMCs, CD4+ T cells were purified by magnetic negative selection. Data came from immunoSEQ multiplex PCR; TCRdb stores just in-frame clones and leaves some out. Among fewer than 40,000 clones listed, around 89% were seen once. This CDR3 has 13 amino acids. Trimming took off 5 bases at V and 12 bases at J, with 18 bases between the two ends. Germline CDR1 reads SGHNT; CDR2 reads YYREEE (reference sequence).

This clonotype was obtained from a human donor with classical Hodgkin lymphoma. The gene calls are TRBV5-4 and TRBJ2-1; D gene unclear. The specimen was CD4+ T cells from blood. CDR3 nucleotide sequence: TGTGCCAGCAGGAGCAGAAATGGTCTTGTGCAGTTCTTC. Protein: CASRSRNGLVQFF.